There are a few counts of the clone carrying this T cell receptor (beta chain). Its antigen is undetermined. Library preparation (for TCRbeta) was performed with unique molecular identifiers. In TCRdb, the PCR reads were re-called with MiXCR into one record per CDR3 protein. This table has 750,000 to 950,000 distinct CDR3 sequences, roughly 16% appearing once. The record originates from a study of T-cell reconstitution after alpha-beta-depleted transplantation in children. Study results and limitations: By about two months after transplant, alpha-beta T cells reportedly arose from several hundred graft clones that had expanded.

The V gene's germline CDR1 is SNHLY and CDR2 FYNNEI. The CDR3 totals 16 residues. Trimming removed 0 bases from V and 5 bases from J, with 14 bases in between. The J gene is TRBJ1-5, the V gene TRBV2; D unclear. This sequence was found in a male patient aged 5 to 17 who had a stem cell transplant for acute lymphoblastic leukemia, so the T cells may come from the graft donor. The material sequenced was PBMCs, mostly from graft donor cells, taken 360 days after TCRalphabeta/CD19-depleted stem cell transplant. This CDR3 reads CASSEAPRRVDQPQHF. CDR3 sequence (DNA): TGTGCCAGCAGTGAAGCGCCTCGGAGGGTAGATCAGCCCCAGCATTTT.